A single sample gave rise to the 10 T cell receptor beta chains below, sequenced in a study of T cell repertoires in cytomegalovirus infection. TCRdb re-derived calls from the reads in MiXCR, one entry per CDR3 protein. The data show some 130,000 distinct CDR3 sequences, about 10% seen once. The specimen was PBMCs. All receptors come from a human donor in good health (CMV status not recorded). Some clones in this sample may be carry-over from other donors' samples.

The table lists this clonotype with a few counts. The chain is built from TRBV29-1 and TRBJ1-2; tentative D call: TRBD1 (6 bases). The CDR3 is 14 residues long. In germline, CDR1 is SQVTM, CDR2 ANQGSEA. The V end was cut by 0 bases, the J end by 3 bases, with 11 bases between. The CDR3 region has the DNA TGCAGCGTTGAAGATACCGAGGGGGACTATGGCTACACCTTC. As protein: CSVEDTEGDYGYTF.

This clonotype was observed many times. This sequence joins TRBV12-3 or TRBV12-4 and TRBJ1-3, with D uncertain. Trimming left V 3 bases short and J 2 bases short, with 11 bases between. The CDR3 is made up of 15 amino acids. The CDR3 is CASSFSRPAGNTIYF. Written as DNA, the CDR3 is TGTGCCAGCAGTTTTTCTCGGCCAGCTGGAAACACCATATATTTT.

Many counts were recorded for this clonotype. The chain recombines TRBV7-8 with TRBJ2-7, with TRBD1 matching over 7 bases. Looked up from germline, CDR1 is SGHVS and CDR2 is FQNEAQ. V lost 5 bases, J lost 3 bases, and 10 bases stayed unmatched. This CDR3 has 15 residues. This chain's CDR3 is CASSPLLDRDYEQYF. The CDR3 DNA follows: TGTGCCAGCAGCCCCCTCCTTGACAGGGACTACGAGCAGTACTTC.

This sequence joins TRBV28 and TRBJ1-2; possible D gene TRBD1, 6 bases. Trimming cost V 8 bases and J 3 bases, with 22 bases left between them. Germline V gene data show CDR1 as MDHEN and CDR2 as SYDVKM. The CDR3 consists of 16 residues. CDR3 nucleotide sequence: TGTGCCAGCGGATCCTTCAGCGGGGGCCCCGACTATGGCTACACCTTC. It yields the protein CASGSFSGGPDYGYTF.

This clonotype came up a few times. The chain carries TRBV10-3 and TRBJ1-2; 9 nucleotides line up with TRBD1. Per germline, CDR1 ENHRY and CDR2 SYGVKD. The CDR3 is 15 residues long. With V trimmed by 6 bases and J by 4 bases, 9 bases remained unmatched. CDR3 loop: CAISSTGGGIYGYTF. The CDR3 DNA reads TGTGCCATCAGCTCTACAGGGGGCGGAATCTATGGCTACACCTTC.

There are many counts of this clonotype. The rearrangement links TRBV2 to TRBJ2-1; D unclear. Looked up from germline, CDR1 is SNHLY and CDR2 is FYNNEI. The CDR3 is 11 amino acids. Trimming pared 1 base from V and 14 bases from J, leaving 9 bases between. CDR3 region: CASSEGVLKFF. In DNA, the CDR3 is TGTGCCAGCAGTGAAGGAGTCCTTAAGTTCTTC.

This clonotype was observed at least ten times. The chain links TRBV14 to TRBJ1-1, with a weak D call TRBD1 (5 bases). CDR1 and CDR2 (germline): SGHDN, FVKESK. The length of the CDR3 is 15 residues. V gave up 1 base and J gave up 1 base, with 10 bases separating them. In DNA, the CDR3 is TGTGCCAGCAGCCAAGCGGGTGGGGGGAACACTGAAGCTTTCTTT. Its translation is CASSQAGGGNTEAFF.

This clonotype was detected only a few times. The chain links TRBV29-1 to TRBJ2-2; D gene unclear. The V gene lost 4 bases and the J gene lost 2 bases, with 14 bases spanning the gap. Germline V gene sequence: CDR1 SQVTM, CDR2 ANQGSEA. This CDR3 is built from 15 residues. The CDR3, as DNA: TGCAGCGTTGGGTCCAAAATATTAAACACCGGGGAGCTGTTTTTT. Its protein is CSVGSKILNTGELFF.

The sample holds many counts of this clonotype. The chain recombines TRBV7-4 with TRBJ2-7; TRBD1 agrees at 7 bases. Germline loops: CDR1 SGHVT, CDR2 SQSDAQ. The CDR3 covers 14 residues. With V trimmed by 6 bases and J by 2 bases, 7 bases remained unmatched. The chain's CDR3 is CASSGTAAPYEQYF. The CDR3 DNA reads as TGTGCCAGCAGTGGGACAGCGGCTCCCTACGAGCAGTACTTC.

V usage is TRBV20-1 and J usage is TRBJ1-1; no reliable D call. The CDR3 sequence is 14 residues long. Deletions cut 1 base from V and 5 bases from J, with 14 bases between. Germline CDR1 DFQATT, CDR2 SNEGSKA (reference sequence). The CDR3 DNA is TGCAGTGCTAGAGTTGGGTCGCAGGAAACTGAAGCTTTCTTT. Encoded protein: CSARVGSQETEAFF.